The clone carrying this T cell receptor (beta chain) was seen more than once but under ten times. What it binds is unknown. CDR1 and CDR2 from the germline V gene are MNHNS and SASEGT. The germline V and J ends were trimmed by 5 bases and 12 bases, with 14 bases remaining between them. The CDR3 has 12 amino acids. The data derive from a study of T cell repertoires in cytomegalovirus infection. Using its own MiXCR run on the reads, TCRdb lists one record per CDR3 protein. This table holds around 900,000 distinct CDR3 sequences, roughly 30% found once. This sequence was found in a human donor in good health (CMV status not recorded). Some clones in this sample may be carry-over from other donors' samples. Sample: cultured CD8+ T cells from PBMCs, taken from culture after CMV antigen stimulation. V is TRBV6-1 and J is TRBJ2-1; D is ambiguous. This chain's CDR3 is CASSLGNGAQFF. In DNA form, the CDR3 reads TGTGCCAGCAGTCTCGGAAACGGAGCGCAGTTCTTC.